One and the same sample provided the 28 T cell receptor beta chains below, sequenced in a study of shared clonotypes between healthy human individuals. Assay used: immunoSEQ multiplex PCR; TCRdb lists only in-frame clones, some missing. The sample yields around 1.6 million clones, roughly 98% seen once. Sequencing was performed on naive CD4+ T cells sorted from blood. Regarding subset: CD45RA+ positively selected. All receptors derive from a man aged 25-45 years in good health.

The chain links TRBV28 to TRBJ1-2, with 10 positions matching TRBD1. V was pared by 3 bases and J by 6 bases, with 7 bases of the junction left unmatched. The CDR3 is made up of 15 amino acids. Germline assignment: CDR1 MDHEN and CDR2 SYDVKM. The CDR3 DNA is TGTGCCAGCAGTTTGGTACCGGGACAGGGGCATGGCTACACCTTC. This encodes CASSLVPGQGHGYTF.

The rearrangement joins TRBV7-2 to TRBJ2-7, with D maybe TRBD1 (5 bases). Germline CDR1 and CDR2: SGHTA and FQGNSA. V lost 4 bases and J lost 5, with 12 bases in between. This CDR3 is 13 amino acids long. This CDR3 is CASSSRPRDEQYF. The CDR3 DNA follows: TGTGCCAGCAGCTCGAGACCCAGGGACGAGCAGTACTTC.

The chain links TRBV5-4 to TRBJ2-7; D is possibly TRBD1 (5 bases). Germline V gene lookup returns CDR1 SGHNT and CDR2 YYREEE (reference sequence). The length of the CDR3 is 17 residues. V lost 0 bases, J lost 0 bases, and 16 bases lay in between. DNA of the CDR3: TGTGCCAGCAGCTTGGAGGGGTTCAGGTCCGTCTCCTACGAGCAGTACTTC. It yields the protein CASSLEGFRSVSYEQYF.

As DNA, the CDR3 is TGTGCCAGCGGGGGGACGGGACGCAATGAGCAGTTCTTC. This sequence encodes CASGGTGRNEQFF. This rearrangement joins TRBV25-1 to TRBJ2-1, with D possibly TRBD2 on 6 matching bases. The CDR3 is 13 amino acids. CDR1 and CDR2 (germline): MGHDK, SYGVNS. V was cut by 8 bases and J by 6 bases, with 14 bases left in between.

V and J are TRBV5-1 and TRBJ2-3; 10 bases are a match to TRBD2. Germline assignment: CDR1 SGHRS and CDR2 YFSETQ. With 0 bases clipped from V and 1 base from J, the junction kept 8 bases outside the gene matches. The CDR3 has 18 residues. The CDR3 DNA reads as TGCGCCAGCAGCTTGGTTACTAGCGGGACCTTGGGCACAGATACGCAGTATTTT. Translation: CASSLVTSGTLGTDTQYF.

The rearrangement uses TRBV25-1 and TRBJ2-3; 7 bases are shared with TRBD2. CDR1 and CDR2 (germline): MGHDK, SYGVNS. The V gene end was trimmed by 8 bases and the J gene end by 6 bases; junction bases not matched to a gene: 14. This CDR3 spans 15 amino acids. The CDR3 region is CASAPPRAGVDTQYF. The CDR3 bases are TGTGCCAGCGCACCCCCTCGCGCGGGAGTGGATACGCAGTATTTT.

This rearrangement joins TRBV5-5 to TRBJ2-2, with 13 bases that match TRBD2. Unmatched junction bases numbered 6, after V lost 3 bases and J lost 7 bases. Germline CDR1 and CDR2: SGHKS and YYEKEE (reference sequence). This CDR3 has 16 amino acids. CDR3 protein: CASSSTSGRAYGELFF. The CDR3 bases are TGTGCCAGCAGCTCTACTAGCGGGAGGGCCTACGGGGAGCTGTTTTTT.

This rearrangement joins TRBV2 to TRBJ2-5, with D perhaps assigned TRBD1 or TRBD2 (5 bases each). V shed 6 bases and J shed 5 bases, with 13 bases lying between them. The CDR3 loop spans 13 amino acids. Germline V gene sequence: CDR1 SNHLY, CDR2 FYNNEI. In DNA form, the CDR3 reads TGTGCCAGCAGCCCCGGTGAGGGGGAGACCCAGTACTTC. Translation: CASSPGEGETQYF.

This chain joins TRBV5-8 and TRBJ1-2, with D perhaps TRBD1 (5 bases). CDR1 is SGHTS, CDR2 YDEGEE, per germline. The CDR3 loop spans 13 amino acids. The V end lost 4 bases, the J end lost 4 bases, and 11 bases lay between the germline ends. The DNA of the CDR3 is TGTGCCAGCAGCCAGGGACTCCTCTATGGCTACACCTTC. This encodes CASSQGLLYGYTF.

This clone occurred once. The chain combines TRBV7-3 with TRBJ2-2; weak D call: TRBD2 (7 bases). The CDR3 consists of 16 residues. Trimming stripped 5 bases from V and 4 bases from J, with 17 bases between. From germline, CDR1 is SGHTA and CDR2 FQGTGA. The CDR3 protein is CASSLRLAGATGELFF. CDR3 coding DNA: TGTGCCAGCAGCCTAAGGCTTGCGGGGGCCACCGGGGAGCTGTTTTTT.

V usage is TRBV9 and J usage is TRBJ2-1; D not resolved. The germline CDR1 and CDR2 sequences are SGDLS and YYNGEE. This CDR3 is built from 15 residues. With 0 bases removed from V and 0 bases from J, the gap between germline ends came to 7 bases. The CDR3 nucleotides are TGTGCCAGCAGCGTAGCTGGCTTCTCCTACAATGAGCAGTTCTTC. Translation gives CASSVAGFSYNEQFF.

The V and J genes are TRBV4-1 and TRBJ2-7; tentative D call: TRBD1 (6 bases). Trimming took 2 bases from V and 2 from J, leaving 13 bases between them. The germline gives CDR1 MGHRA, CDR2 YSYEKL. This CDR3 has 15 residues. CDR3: CASSQRQDLTYEQYF. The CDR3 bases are TGCGCCAGCAGCCAACGACAGGACCTAACCTACGAGCAGTACTTC.

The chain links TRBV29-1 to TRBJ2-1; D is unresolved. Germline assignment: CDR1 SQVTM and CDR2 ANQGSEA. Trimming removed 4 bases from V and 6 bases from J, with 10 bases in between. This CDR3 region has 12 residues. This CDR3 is CSVAPRSNEQFF. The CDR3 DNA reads TGCAGCGTTGCTCCTAGGAGCAATGAGCAGTTCTTC.

Here the CDR3 DNA reads TGTGCCAGCAGTTTGAACAGCCCGGGGGCCCAGCATTTT. Protein: CASSLNSPGAQHF. The chain carries TRBV28 and TRBJ1-5; a weak D match, TRBD1 (5 bases). Germline lookup yields CDR1 MDHEN and CDR2 SYDVKM. The V and J ends lost 3 bases and 11 bases respectively, with 14 bases between them. The CDR3 is 13 amino acids.

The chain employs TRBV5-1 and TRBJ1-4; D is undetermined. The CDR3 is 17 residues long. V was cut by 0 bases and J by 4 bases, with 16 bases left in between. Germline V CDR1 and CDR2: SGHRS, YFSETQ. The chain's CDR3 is CASSLARTVQVNEKLFF. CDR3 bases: TGCGCCAGCAGCTTGGCCCGGACGGTGCAAGTTAATGAAAAACTGTTTTTT.

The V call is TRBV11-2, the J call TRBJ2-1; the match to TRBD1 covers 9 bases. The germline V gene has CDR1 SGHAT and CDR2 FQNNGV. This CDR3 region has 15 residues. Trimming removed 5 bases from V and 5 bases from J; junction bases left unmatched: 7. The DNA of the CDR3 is TGTGCCAGCAGCCGACCGGACAGGGGACACAATGAGCAGTTCTTC. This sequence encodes CASSRPDRGHNEQFF.

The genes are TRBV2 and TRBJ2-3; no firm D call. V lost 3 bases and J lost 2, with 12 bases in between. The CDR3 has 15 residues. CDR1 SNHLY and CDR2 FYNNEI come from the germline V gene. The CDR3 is CASSEIEGVTDTQYF. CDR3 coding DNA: TGTGCCAGCAGTGAGATAGAAGGTGTCACAGATACGCAGTATTTT. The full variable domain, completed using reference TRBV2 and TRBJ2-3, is EPEVTQTPSHQVTQMGQEVILRCVPISNHLYFYWYRQILGQKVEFLVSFYNNEISEKSEIFDDQFSVERPDGSNFTLKIRSTKLEDSAMYFCASSEIEGVTDTQYFGPGTRLTVL.

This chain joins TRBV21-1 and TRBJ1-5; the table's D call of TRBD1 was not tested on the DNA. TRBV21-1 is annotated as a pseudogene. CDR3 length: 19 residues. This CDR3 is CASSTMTDPGSNSNQPQHF. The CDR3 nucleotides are TGTGCCAGCAGCACAATGACAGATCCCGGTAGTAATAGCAATCAGCCCCAGCATTTT.

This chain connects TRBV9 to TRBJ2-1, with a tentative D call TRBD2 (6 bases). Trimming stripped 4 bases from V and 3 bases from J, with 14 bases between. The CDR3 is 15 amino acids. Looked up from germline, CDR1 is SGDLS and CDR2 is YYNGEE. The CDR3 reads CASSPQGTFYNEQFF. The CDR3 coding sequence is TGTGCCAGCAGCCCCCAAGGGACTTTCTACAATGAGCAGTTCTTC.

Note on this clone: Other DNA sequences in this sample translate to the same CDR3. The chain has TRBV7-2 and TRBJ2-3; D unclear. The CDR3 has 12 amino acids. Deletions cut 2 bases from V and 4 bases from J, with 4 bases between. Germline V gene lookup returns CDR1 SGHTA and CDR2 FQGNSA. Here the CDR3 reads CASSLRADTQYF. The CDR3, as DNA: TGTGCCAGCAGCTTACGGGCAGATACGCAGTATTTT.

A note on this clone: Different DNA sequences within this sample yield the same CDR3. This CDR3 is CSVATGINQPQHF. The CDR3 DNA reads as TGCAGCGTTGCCACAGGGATCAATCAGCCCCAGCATTTT. The chain joins TRBV29-1 to TRBJ1-5; a weak D match, TRBD1 (6 bases). Trimming pared 4 bases from V and 3 bases from J, leaving 10 bases between. CDR1 is SQVTM, CDR2 ANQGSEA, per germline. The CDR3 loop spans 13 amino acids.

This CDR3 reads CASSQGRPYEQYF. The DNA for the CDR3 is TGTGCCAGCAGCCAAGGCAGGCCCTACGAGCAGTACTTC. V usage is TRBV14 and J usage is TRBJ2-7; D is unresolved. The V end was cut by 1 base, the J end by 2 bases, with 6 bases between. The CDR3 has 13 amino acids. The germline CDR1 and CDR2 sequences are SGHDN and FVKESK.

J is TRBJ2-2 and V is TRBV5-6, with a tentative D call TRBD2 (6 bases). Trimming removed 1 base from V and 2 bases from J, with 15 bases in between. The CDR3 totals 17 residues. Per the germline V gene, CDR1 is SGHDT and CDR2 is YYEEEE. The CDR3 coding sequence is TGTGCCAGCAGCTTGTTTGGTTTAGCGGCAAACACCGGGGAGCTGTTTTTT. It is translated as CASSLFGLAANTGELFF. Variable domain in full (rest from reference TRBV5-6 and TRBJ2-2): DAGVTQSPTHLIKTRGQQVTLRCSPKSGHDTVSWYQQALGQGPQFIFQYYEEEERQRGNFPDRFSGHQFPNYSSELNVNALLLGDSALYLCASSLFGLAANTGELFFGEGSRLTVL.

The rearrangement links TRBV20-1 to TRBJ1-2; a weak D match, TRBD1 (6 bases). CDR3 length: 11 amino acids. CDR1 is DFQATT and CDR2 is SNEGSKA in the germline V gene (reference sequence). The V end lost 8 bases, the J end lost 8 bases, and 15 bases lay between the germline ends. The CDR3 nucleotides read TGCAGTACAGGGTCATGGTCCGGCTACACCTTC. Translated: CSTGSWSGYTF.

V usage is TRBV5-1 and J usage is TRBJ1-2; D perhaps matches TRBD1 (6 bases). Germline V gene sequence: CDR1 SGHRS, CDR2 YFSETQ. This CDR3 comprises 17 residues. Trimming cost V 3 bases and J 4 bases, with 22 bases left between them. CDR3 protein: CASSSTGTSSNFYGYTF. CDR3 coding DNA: TGCGCCAGCAGCTCGACCGGGACATCCTCTAACTTCTATGGCTACACCTTC.

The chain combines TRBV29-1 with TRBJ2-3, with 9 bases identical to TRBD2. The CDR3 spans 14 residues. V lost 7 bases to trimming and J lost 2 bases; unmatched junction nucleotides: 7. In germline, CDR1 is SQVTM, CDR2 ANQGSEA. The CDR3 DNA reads TGCAGCGAAATTGGCGGGAGGGACACAGATACGCAGTATTTT. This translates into CSEIGGRDTDTQYF.

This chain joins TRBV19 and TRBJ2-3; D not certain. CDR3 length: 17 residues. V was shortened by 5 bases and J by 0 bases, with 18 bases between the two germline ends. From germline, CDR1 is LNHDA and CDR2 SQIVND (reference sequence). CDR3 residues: CASSLLAGQISTDTQYF. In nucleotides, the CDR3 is TGTGCCAGTAGTCTCCTGGCTGGGCAGATAAGCACAGATACGCAGTATTTT.

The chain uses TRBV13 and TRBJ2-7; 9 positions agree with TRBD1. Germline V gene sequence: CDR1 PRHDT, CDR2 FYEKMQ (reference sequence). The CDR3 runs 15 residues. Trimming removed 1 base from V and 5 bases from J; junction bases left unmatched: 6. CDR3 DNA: TGTGCCAGCAGCTTAGTCCGGGACAGGGTACACGAGCAGTACTTC. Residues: CASSLVRDRVHEQYF.